These 3 T cell receptor beta chains came from one sample sequenced in a study of T cells in Graves' hyperthyroidism and ophthalmopathy. RNA transcripts provided the source from which TCR beta CDR3 regions were amplified. HTBI primers drove first-round RT-PCR of the TCR CDR3. TCRdb reprocessed the multiplex PCR reads via MiXCR and lists one record per CDR3 protein. Of around 240,000 distinct CDR3 sequences in the sample, roughly 15% were seen once. Sequencing was performed on blood. These receptors all stem from a woman aged 40-49 years with Graves' hyperthyroidism that later progressed to Graves' ophthalmopathy.

At least ten counts were recorded for this clonotype. This chain connects TRBV10-2 to TRBJ2-1; D remains ambiguous. Germline CDR1 WSHSY, CDR2 SAAADI. The CDR3 loop spans 13 amino acids. Trimming stripped 5 bases from V and 4 bases from J, with 9 bases between. This chain's CDR3 is CASSTTLYNEQFF. In DNA form, the CDR3 reads TGCGCCAGCAGTACCACATTGTACAATGAGCAGTTCTTC.

This clonotype was observed many times. CDR3 nucleotide sequence: TGTGCCAGCAGTTCCCCGGTATCCTTAGATACGCAGTATTTT. Its translation: CASSSPVSLDTQYF. The chain has TRBV28 and TRBJ2-3; no clear D gene. Between the trimmed V and J ends, which lost 4 bases and 5 bases, there was a span of 13 bases. This CDR3 spans 14 amino acids. The germline gives CDR1 MDHEN, CDR2 SYDVKM.

This clonotype was found many times. This chain connects TRBV5-1 to TRBJ1-6; D is perhaps TRBD1 (5 bases). The CDR3 totals 15 residues. The germline V gene has CDR1 SGHRS and CDR2 YFSETQ. V shed 4 bases and J shed 4 bases, with 12 bases lying between them. The CDR3 is CASSARDGYNSPLHF. CDR3 nucleotides: TGCGCCAGCAGCGCCCGGGACGGTTATAATTCACCCCTCCACTTT.